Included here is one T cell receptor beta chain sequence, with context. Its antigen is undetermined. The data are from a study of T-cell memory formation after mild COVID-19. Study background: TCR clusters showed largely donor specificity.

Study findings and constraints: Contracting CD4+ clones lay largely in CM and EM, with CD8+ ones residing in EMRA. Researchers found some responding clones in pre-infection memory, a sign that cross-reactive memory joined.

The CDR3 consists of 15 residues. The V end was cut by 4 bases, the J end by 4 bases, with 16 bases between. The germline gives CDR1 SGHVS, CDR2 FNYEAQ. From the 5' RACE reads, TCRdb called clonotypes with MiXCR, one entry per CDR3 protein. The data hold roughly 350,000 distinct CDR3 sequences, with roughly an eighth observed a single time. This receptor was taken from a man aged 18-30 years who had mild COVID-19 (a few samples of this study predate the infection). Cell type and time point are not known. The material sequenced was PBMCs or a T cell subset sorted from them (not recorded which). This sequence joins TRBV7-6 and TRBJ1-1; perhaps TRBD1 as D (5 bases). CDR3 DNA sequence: TGTGCCAGCAGCTCACATCCGGGACCAAGCACTGAAGCTTTCTTT. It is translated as CASSSHPGPSTEAFF.